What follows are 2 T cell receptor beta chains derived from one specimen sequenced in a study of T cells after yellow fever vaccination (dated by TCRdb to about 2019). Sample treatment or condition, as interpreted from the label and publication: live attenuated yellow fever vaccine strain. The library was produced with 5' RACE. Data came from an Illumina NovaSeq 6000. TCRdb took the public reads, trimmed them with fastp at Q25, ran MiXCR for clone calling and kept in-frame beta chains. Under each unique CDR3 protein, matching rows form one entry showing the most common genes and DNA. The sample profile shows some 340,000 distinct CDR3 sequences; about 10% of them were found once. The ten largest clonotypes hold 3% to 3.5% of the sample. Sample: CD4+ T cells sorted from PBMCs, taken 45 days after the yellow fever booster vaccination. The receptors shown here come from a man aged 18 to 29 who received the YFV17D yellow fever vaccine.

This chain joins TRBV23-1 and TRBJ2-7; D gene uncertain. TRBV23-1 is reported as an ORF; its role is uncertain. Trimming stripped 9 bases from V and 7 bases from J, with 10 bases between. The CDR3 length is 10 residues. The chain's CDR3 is CARNYKEQYV. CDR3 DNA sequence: TGCGCCAGAAACTATAAAGAGCAGTACGTC.

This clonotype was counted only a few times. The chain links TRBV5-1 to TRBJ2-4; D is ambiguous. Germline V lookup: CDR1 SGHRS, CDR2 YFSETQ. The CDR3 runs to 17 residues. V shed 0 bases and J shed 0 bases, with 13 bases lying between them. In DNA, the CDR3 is TGCGCCAGCAGCTTGGAATCAGCCTATCTAGCCAAAAACATTCAGTACTTC. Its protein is CASSLESAYLAKNIQYF.